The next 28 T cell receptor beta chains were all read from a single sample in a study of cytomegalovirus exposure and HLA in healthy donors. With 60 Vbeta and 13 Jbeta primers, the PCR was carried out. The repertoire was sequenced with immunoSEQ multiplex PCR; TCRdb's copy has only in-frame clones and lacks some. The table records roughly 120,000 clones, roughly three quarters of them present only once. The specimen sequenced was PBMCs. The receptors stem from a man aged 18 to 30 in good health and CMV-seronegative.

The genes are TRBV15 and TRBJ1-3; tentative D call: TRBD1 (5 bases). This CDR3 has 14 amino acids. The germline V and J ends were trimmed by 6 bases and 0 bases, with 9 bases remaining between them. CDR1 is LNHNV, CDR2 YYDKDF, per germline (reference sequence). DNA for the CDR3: TGTGCCACCAGTAGGGGTAACTCTGGAAACACCATATATTTT. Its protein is CATSRGNSGNTIYF.

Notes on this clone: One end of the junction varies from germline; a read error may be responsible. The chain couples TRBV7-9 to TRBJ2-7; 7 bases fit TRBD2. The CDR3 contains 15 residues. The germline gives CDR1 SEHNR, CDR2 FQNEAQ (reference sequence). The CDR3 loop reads CSSSPRVGRIYEQYF. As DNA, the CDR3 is TGTTCCAGCAGCCCTCGGGTCGGGAGGATCTACGAGCAGTACTTC. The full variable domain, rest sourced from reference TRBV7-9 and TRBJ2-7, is DTGVSQNPRHKITKRGQNVTFRCDPISEHNRLYWYRQTLGQGPEFLTYFQNEAQLEKSRLLSDRFSAERPKGSFSTLEIQRTEQGDSAMYLCSSSPRVGRIYEQYFGPGTRLTVT.

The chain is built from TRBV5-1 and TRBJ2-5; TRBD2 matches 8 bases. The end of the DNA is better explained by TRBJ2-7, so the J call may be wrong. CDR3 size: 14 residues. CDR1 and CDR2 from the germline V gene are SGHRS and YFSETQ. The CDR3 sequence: CASRGGGSSYEQYF. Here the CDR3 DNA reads TGCGCCAGCAGAGGCGGGGGGAGCTCCTACGAGCAGTACTTC.

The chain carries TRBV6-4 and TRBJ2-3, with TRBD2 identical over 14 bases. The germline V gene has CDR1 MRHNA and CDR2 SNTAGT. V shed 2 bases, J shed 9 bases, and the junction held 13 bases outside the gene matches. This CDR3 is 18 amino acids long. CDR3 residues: CASSDGLRGLAGEGTQYF. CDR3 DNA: TGTGCCAGCAGTGACGGTCTAAGGGGACTAGCGGGAGAAGGAACGCAGTATTTT.

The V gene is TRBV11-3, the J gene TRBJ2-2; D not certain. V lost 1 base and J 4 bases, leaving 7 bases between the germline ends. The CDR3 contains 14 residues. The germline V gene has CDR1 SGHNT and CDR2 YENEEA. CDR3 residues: CASSLGRSTGELFF. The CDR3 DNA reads TGTGCCAGCAGCTTAGGACGGAGCACCGGGGAGCTGTTTTTT.

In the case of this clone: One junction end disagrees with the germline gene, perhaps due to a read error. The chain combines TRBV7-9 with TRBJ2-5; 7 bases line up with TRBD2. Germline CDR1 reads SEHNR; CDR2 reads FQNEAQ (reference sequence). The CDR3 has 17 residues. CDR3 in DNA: TGTTCCAGCAGCTTAACTGGTTCGGGGGGAGTGGGGGAGACCCAGTACTTC. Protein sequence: CSSSLTGSGGVGETQYF.

CDR3 sequence reads: CASGRQTGGSDTQYF. CDR3 bases: TGTGCCAGCGGACGACAGACAGGGGGCTCAGATACGCAGTATTTT. The V call is TRBV27, the J call TRBJ2-3; 10 bases fit TRBD1. The germline V gene encodes CDR1 MNHEY and CDR2 SMNVEV (reference sequence). The CDR3 has 15 residues. The junction had 9 bases not matched to a gene; V was cut back by 8 bases and J by 4 bases.

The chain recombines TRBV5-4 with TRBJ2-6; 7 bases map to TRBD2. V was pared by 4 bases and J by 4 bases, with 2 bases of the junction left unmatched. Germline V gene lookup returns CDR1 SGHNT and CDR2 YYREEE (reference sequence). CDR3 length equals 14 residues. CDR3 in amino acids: CASSKGGGANVLTF. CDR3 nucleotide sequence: TGTGCCAGCAGCAAGGGAGGGGGGGCCAACGTCCTGACTTTC.

CDR3: CAIRDRITEAFF. CDR3 DNA: TGTGCCATCAGGGACAGGATCACTGAAGCTTTCTTT. This rearrangement joins TRBV10-3 to TRBJ1-1; 7 nucleotides align to TRBD1. The V gene end was trimmed by 6 bases and the J gene end by 4 bases; junction bases not matched to a gene: 2. The CDR3 length is 12 residues. Per germline, CDR1 ENHRY and CDR2 SYGVKD.

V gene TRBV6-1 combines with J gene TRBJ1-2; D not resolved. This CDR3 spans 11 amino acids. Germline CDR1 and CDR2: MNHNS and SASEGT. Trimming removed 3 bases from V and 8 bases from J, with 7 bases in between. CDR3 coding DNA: TGTGCCAGCAGTGACAGGTCGGGCTACACCTTC. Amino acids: CASSDRSGYTF.

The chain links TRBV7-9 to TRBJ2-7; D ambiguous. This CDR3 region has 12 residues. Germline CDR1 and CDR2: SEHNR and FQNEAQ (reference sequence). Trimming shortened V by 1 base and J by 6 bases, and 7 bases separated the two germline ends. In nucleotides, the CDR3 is TGTGCCAGCAGCTTAGTCACGGGCGAGCAGTACTTC. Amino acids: CASSLVTGEQYF.

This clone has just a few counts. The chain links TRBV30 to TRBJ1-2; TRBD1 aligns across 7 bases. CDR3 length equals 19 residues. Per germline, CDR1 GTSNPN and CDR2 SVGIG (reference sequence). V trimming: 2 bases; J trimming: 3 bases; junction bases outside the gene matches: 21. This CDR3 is CAWSSSGDSIQFWDYGYTF. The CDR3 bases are TGTGCCTGGAGTAGTTCCGGGGACAGTATCCAATTTTGGGACTATGGCTACACCTTC.

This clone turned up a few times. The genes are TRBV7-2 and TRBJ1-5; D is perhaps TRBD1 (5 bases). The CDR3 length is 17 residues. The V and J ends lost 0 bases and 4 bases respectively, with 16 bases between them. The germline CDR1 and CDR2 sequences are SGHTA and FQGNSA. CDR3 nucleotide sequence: TGTGCCAGCAGCTTAGCGTCCGCCCAGGGCCTAAATCAGCCCCAGCATTTT. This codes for CASSLASAQGLNQPQHF.

The CDR3 reads CASSSVGWVYNEQFF. The CDR3 bases are TGCGCCAGCAGCAGCGTAGGTTGGGTCTACAATGAGCAGTTCTTC. This rearrangement joins TRBV5-1 to TRBJ2-1, with no clear D. Germline CDR1 SGHRS, CDR2 YFSETQ. The CDR3 is made up of 15 amino acids. Trimming shortened V by 4 bases and J by 3 bases, and 14 bases separated the two germline ends.

The CDR3 spells CASRPTDSNQPQHF. The CDR3, as DNA: TGTGCCAGCAGGCCGACAGATAGCAATCAGCCCCAGCATTTT. This sequence joins TRBV13 and TRBJ1-5; D possibly corresponds to TRBD1 (5 bases). The CDR3 covers 14 residues. The germline CDR1 and CDR2 sequences are PRHDT and FYEKMQ (reference sequence). V lost 6 bases, J lost 0 bases, and 9 bases lay in between.

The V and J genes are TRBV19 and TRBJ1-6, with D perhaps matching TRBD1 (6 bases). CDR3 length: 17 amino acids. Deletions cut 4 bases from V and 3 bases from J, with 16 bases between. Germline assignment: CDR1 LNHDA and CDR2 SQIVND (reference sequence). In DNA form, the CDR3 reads TGTGCCAGTAGTACCGACAGGCGGGGGGGCTATAATTCACCCCTCCACTTT. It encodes CASSTDRRGGYNSPLHF.

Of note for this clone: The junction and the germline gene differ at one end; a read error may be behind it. The CDR3 DNA sequence: TGTGCTAGCAGCCCCGCCGGGGGGGCTGGAAACACCATATATTTT. It yields the protein CASSPAGGAGNTIYF. V and J are TRBV7-7 and TRBJ1-3; maybe TRBD1 (5 bases). CDR1 SSHAT and CDR2 FNYEAQ come from the germline V gene (reference sequence). CDR3 length: 15 amino acids.

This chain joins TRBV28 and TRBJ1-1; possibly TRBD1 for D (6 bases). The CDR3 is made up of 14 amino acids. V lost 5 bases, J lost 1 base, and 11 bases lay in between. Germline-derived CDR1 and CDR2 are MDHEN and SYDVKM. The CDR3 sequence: CASSLGQRNTEAFF. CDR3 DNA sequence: TGTGCCAGCAGTCTCGGACAGCGGAACACTGAAGCTTTCTTT.

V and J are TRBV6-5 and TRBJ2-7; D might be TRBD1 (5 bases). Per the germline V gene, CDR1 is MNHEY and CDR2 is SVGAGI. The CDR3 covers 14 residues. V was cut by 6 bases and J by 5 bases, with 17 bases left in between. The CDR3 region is CASSKTASPDEQYF. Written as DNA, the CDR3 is TGTGCCAGCAGCAAGACAGCCAGCCCCGACGAGCAGTACTTC.

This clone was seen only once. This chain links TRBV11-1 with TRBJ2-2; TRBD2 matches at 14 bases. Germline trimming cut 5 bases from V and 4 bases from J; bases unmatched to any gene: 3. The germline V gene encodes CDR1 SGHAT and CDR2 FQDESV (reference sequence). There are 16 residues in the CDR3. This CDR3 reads CASSPGTSGSTGELFF. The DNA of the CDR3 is TGTGCCAGCAGCCCGGGGACTAGCGGGAGCACCGGGGAGCTGTTTTTT.

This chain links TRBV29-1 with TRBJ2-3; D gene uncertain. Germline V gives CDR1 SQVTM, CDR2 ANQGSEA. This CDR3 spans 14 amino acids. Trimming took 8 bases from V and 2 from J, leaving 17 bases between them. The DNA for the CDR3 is TGCAGCTACGAGGAGAGTAGTTTCACAGATACGCAGTATTTT. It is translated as CSYEESSFTDTQYF.

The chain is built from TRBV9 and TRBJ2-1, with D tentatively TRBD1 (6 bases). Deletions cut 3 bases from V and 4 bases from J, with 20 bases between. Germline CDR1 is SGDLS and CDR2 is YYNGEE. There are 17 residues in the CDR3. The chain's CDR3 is CASSARWDTVLYNEQFF. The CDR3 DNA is TGTGCCAGCAGCGCCCGGTGGGACACGGTTTTATACAATGAGCAGTTCTTC.

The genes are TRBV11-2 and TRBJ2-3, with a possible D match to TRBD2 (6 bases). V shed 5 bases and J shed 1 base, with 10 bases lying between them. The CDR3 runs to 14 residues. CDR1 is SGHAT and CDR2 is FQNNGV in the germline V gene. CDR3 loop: CASSQLAGTDTQYF. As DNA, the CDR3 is TGTGCCAGCAGCCAACTAGCTGGCACAGATACGCAGTATTTT.

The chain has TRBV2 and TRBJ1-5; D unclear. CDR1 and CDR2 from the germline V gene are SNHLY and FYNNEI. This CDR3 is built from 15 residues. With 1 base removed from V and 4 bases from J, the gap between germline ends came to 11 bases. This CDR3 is CASSEVSGSNQPQHF. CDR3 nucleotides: TGTGCCAGCAGTGAAGTGAGCGGGTCTAATCAGCCCCAGCATTTT. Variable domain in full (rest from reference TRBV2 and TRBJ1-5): EPEVTQTPSHQVTQMGQEVILRCVPISNHLYFYWYRQILGQKVEFLVSFYNNEISEKSEIFDDQFSVERPDGSNFTLKIRSTKLEDSAMYFCASSEVSGSNQPQHFGDGTRLSIL.

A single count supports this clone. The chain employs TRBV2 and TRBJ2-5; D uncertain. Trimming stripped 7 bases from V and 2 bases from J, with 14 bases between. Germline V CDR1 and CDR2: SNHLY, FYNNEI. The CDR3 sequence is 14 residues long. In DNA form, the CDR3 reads TGTGCCAGCATTACATCGACACAGCAAGAGACCCAGTACTTC. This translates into CASITSTQQETQYF.

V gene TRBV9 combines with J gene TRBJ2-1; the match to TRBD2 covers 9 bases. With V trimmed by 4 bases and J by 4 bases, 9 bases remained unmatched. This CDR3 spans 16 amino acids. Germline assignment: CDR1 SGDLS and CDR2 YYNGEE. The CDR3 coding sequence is TGTGCCAGCAGCCCCCGGCTAGCGGGGCTTTACAATGAGCAGTTCTTC. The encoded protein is CASSPRLAGLYNEQFF.

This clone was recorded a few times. The CDR3 spells CASSDTGATDTQYF. CDR3 DNA sequence: TGTGCCAGCAGTGATACAGGGGCCACAGATACGCAGTATTTT. This rearrangement joins TRBV6-4 to TRBJ2-3; 7 positions match TRBD1. This CDR3 is 14 amino acids long. The V gene's germline CDR1 is MRHNA and CDR2 SNTAGT. Losses at the gene ends were 3 bases for V and 2 bases for J; bases not matched to a gene: 2.

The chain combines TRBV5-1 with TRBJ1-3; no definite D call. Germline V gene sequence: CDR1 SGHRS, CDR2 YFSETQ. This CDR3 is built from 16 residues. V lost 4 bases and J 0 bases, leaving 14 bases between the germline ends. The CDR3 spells CASSVTGINSGNTIYF. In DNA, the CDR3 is TGCGCCAGCAGCGTTACCGGGATAAACTCTGGAAACACCATATATTTT. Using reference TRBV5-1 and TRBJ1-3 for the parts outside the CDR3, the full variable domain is KAGVTQTPRYLIKTRGQQVTLSCSPISGHRSVSWYQQTPGQGLQFLFEYFSETQRNKGNFPGRFSGRQFSNSRSEMNVSTLELGDSALYLCASSVTGINSGNTIYFGEGSWLTVV.